The 14 T cell receptor beta chains below all came from one sample that was sequenced in a study of blood T cells in healthy people across ages. A second about 6 to 12 cycle PCR used barcoded and J-beta primers. TCRdb re-called the 5' RACE reads through MiXCR, storing one row per CDR3 protein. The repertoire has around 900,000 distinct CDR3 sequences, 45% to 60% of them found once; the top ten carry roughly a fifth. Sequencing used blood. These TCRs come from a woman aged 55-75 years in good health.

The rearrangement joins TRBV4-3 to TRBJ1-2; possibly TRBD1 for D (5 bases). The CDR3 has 15 amino acids. Trimming took 1 base from V and 8 from J, leaving 17 bases between them. Looked up from germline, CDR1 is LGHNA and CDR2 is YSLEER. Written as DNA, the CDR3 is TGCGCCAGCAGCCAAGTAGCCGGGGCGGTGGGCGGCTACACCTTC. Its translation is CASSQVAGAVGGYTF.

This sequence joins TRBV12-3 or TRBV12-4 and TRBJ2-7, with D perhaps given as TRBD1 or TRBD2 (5 bases each). CDR3 length: 13 amino acids. V was pared by 8 bases and J by 3 bases, with 14 bases between. CDR3 in amino acids: CASRSPGHYEQYF. CDR3 DNA: TGTGCCAGCCGTTCTCCGGGGCACTACGAGCAGTACTTC.

In its sample, this clonotype was seen a few times. The V call is TRBV27, the J call TRBJ2-7; 10 nucleotides agree with TRBD1. V trimming: 5 bases; J trimming: 5 bases; junction bases outside the gene matches: 9. This CDR3 is built from 15 residues. Germline V gene sequence: CDR1 MNHEY, CDR2 SMNVEV (reference sequence). CDR3 nucleotide sequence: TGTGCCAGCAGTAGCCCCGGGACAGGGGTCCACGAGCAGTACTTC. As protein: CASSSPGTGVHEQYF.

This clonotype has only a few counts. This rearrangement joins TRBV7-8 to TRBJ1-1; TRBD1 aligns across 7 bases. V lost 4 bases, J lost 4 bases, and 6 bases stayed unmatched. The CDR3 contains 14 residues. Germline loops: CDR1 SGHVS, CDR2 FQNEAQ. The CDR3 bases are TGTGCCAGCAGCTCACAGACAGGGTCCACTGAAGCTTTCTTT. Translating gives CASSSQTGSTEAFF.

J is TRBJ1-5 and V is TRBV5-1; D is perhaps TRBD1 (5 bases). The V gene's germline CDR1 is SGHRS and CDR2 YFSETQ. CDR3 size: 16 residues. V lost 0 bases, J lost 3 bases, and 13 bases lay in between. The CDR3 bases are TGCGCCAGCAGCTTGGTGGGGGGGGACTTCAATCAGCCCCAGCATTTT. It yields the protein CASSLVGGDFNQPQHF.

CDR3 DNA: TGCGCCAGCAGCCAACTAGCGGGAGGGCCGTCCTACGAGCAGTACTTC. Its translation: CASSQLAGGPSYEQYF. V usage is TRBV4-1 and J usage is TRBJ2-7; 12 bases agree with TRBD2. Germline V gene sequence: CDR1 MGHRA, CDR2 YSYEKL. This CDR3 spans 16 amino acids. V shed 2 bases and J 1 base; nucleotides not matched to a gene: 3.

This chain uses TRBV6-5 with TRBJ2-1; 9 positions match TRBD1. Germline V lookup: CDR1 MNHEY, CDR2 SVGAGI. This CDR3 spans 15 amino acids. V dropped 6 bases and J dropped 5; count of bases not matched to a gene: 8. The CDR3 DNA follows: TGTGCCAGCAGGGAGGACAGGGGCTACCACAATGAGCAGTTCTTC. The encoded protein is CASREDRGYHNEQFF.

This clonotype occurred a few times. The gene calls are TRBV10-3 and TRBJ2-7; D is unclear. Germline CDR1 reads ENHRY; CDR2 reads SYGVKD. This CDR3 contains 15 residues. Between the trimmed V and J ends, which lost 4 bases and 6 bases, there was a span of 19 bases. CDR3 sequence: CAISGGQATTSEQYF. CDR3 DNA sequence: TGTGCCATCAGTGGAGGTCAGGCTACCACCTCCGAGCAGTACTTC.

V usage is TRBV29-1 and J usage is TRBJ1-2; D is perhaps TRBD1 (5 bases). V was pared by 5 bases and J by 4 bases, with 20 bases between. CDR1 is SQVTM and CDR2 is ANQGSEA in the germline V gene. This CDR3 has 15 amino acids. The CDR3: CSVLGDPHGVYGYTF. CDR3 sequence (DNA): TGCAGCGTTTTGGGGGATCCTCATGGTGTCTATGGCTACACCTTC.

This clonotype was detected only a few times. This chain links TRBV25-1 with TRBJ2-5; TRBD1 might be the D (5 bases). CDR1 is MGHDK, CDR2 SYGVNS, per germline. The V end was cut by 4 bases, the J end by 5 bases, with 20 bases between. The length of the CDR3 is 16 residues. The CDR3 DNA reads as TGTGCCAGCAGTGGCCGTCCAGGCAGGGAAGACGAGACCCAGTACTTC. Encoded protein: CASSGRPGREDETQYF. The complete variable domain, with remaining parts taken from reference TRBV25-1 and TRBJ2-5, reads EADIYQTPRYLVIGTGKKITLECSQTMGHDKMYWYQQDPGMELHLIHYSYGVNSTEKGDLSSESTVSRIRTEHFPLTLESARPSHTSQYLCASSGRPGREDETQYFGPGTRLLVL.

The J gene is TRBJ2-5, the V gene TRBV4-1; the D gene is possibly TRBD2 (5 bases). The DNA matches TRBJ2-7 better at its end, which makes the J call doubtful. CDR1 MGHRA and CDR2 YSYEKL come from the germline V gene. The CDR3 covers 15 residues. The CDR3 nucleotides are TGCGCCAGCAGCCAAGATCCGGGATTTACCTACGAGCAGTACTTC. Translation gives CASSQDPGFTYEQYF.

The rearrangement links TRBV28 to TRBJ2-5; D is unresolved. V gave up 9 bases and J gave up 5 bases, with 13 bases separating them. The CDR3 length is 12 residues. From germline, CDR1 is MDHEN and CDR2 SYDVKM. In DNA, the CDR3 is TGTGCCAGTATGCCTCGGTCGGAGACCCAGTACTTC. Its translation: CASMPRSETQYF.

CDR3 loop: CASSERRDADTQYF. CDR3 DNA sequence: TGTGCCAGCAGTGAAAGGCGGGACGCCGATACGCAGTATTTT. V and J are TRBV2 and TRBJ2-3, with D perhaps matching TRBD2 (6 bases). From germline, CDR1 is SNHLY and CDR2 FYNNEI. The length of the CDR3 is 14 residues. Trimming took off 2 bases at V and 6 bases at J, with 12 bases between the two ends.

The chain carries TRBV11-1 and TRBJ2-7; D remains unclear. In germline, CDR1 is SGHAT, CDR2 FQDESV (reference sequence). The CDR3 is 17 residues long. Trimming cost V 2 bases and J 7 bases, with 24 bases left between them. CDR3 coding DNA: TGTGCCAGCAGCTTATTTGTTCGGGCGCGGTCCCAAGGGGAGCAGTACTTC. Translation gives CASSLFVRARSQGEQYF.